These 2 T cell receptor beta chains share one sample of origin, sequenced in a study of cytomegalovirus exposure and HLA in healthy donors (dated by TCRdb to about 2017). The receptor library was made with the immunoSEQ multiplex PCR assay. For the multiplex PCR, a mixture combining 60 forward primers for TCR Vbeta segments and 13 reverse primers for TCR Jbeta segments was used. TCRdb took over this immuneACCESS table, retaining in-frame rearrangements with V and J assigned. Such tables are incomplete; in checked studies, under half of the missing clones stem from an unresolved V gene, and the remainder is unexplained. The sample table holds approximately 100,000 clones, of which about 70% were seen once. The ten largest clones add up to 2% to 2.5% of the sample. The sequenced material came from PBMCs. Every receptor here comes from a human donor in good health.

CDR3 in amino acids: CASSPEAVASYGYTF. For the CDR3, the DNA is TGTGCCAGCAGCCCCGAGGCGGTCGCGTCTTATGGCTACACCTTC. The rearrangement links TRBV28 to TRBJ1-2; the D is unclear. The CDR3 covers 15 residues. V was shortened by 6 bases and J by 5 bases, with 19 bases between the two germline ends. Germline V gene sequence: CDR1 MDHEN, CDR2 SYDVKM.

The chain carries TRBV6-6 and TRBJ2-7; 7 nucleotides agree with TRBD1. The CDR3 length is 15 residues. Germline values: CDR1 MNHNY, CDR2 SVGAGI (reference sequence). The V segment lost 1 base and the J segment 2 bases; nucleotides outside the gene matches: 5. The CDR3 sequence is CASSYFGDRAYEQYF. The DNA of the CDR3 is TGTGCCAGCAGTTACTTCGGGGACAGAGCCTACGAGCAGTACTTC.